The entry that follows covers one T cell receptor (beta chain) sequence. Its target is unknown. This record belongs to a study of T cell responses to AZD1222 COVID-19 vaccine. Profiling relied on immunoSEQ multiplex PCR, and the TCRdb table lists in-frame clones only, not all of them. The table has 200,000 or so clones, just over 85% seen once. General study results and limits: Only a handful of people who got AZD1222 tested seropositive at baseline. Most donors were white British and more were female, and clonal diversity was possibly underestimated. Repertoires were obtained solely post-peak T cell response. Increases in Spike-specific TCR breadth and depth were seen after two AZD1222 doses.

The ends lost 5 bases at V and 7 bases at J; junction bases unmatched: 5. Germline V gene data show CDR1 as MNHEY and CDR2 as SMNVEV (reference sequence). This CDR3 has 14 residues. Sequencing was performed on peripheral blood, taken on day 0 of AZD1222 vaccination. This chain links TRBV27 with TRBJ1-6, with 7 bases matching TRBD1. The TCR originated in an adult in good health. The CDR3, as DNA: TGTGCCAGCAGTCTAGGGACAGAGAATTCACCCCTCCACTTT. Protein product: CASSLGTENSPLHF.